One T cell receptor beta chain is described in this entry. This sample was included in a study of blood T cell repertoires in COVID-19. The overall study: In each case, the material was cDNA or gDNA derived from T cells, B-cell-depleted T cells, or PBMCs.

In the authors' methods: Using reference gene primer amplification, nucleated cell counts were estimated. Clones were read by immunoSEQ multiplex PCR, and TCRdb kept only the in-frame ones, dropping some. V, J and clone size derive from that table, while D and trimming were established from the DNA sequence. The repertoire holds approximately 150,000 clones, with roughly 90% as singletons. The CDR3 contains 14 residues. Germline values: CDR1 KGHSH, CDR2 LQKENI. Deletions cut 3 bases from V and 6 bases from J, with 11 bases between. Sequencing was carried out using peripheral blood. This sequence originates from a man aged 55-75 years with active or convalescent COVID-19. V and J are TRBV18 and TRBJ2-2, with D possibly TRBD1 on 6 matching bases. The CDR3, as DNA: TGTGCCAGCTCACCCCGGTCAGGGGCCGGGGAGCTGTTTTTT. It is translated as CASSPRSGAGELFF.